The 32 T cell receptor beta chains listed next were all sequenced from one sample in a study of shared clonotypes between healthy human individuals. The protocol was immunoSEQ multiplex PCR, while the TCRdb copy is restricted to in-frame clones and leaves out a portion. The sample holds 650,000 to 700,000 clones; around 91% are singletons and the top ten take roughly 36%. The material sequenced was memory CD8+ T cells from PBMCs. The subset denotes: CD45RO+ cells pooled with CCR7-negative TemRA cells. The receptors here all came from a man between 18 and 29 years old in good health. Some clones in this sample may be carry-over from other donors' samples.

V usage is TRBV27 and J usage is TRBJ1-2, with D perhaps matching TRBD1 (5 bases). The CDR3 is 14 residues long. V was clipped by 6 bases and J by 3 bases, with 14 bases between them. The germline gives CDR1 MNHEY, CDR2 SMNVEV (reference sequence). CDR3 sequence reads: CASRPSPGYYGYTF. Here the CDR3 DNA reads TGTGCCAGCAGACCCTCTCCAGGGTACTATGGCTACACCTTC.

The chain has TRBV5-5 and TRBJ2-2, with 10 nucleotides matching TRBD1. Trimming cost V 6 bases and J 6 bases; bases outside gene matches: 11. CDR3 length: 16 amino acids. Germline V gene lookup returns CDR1 SGHKS and CDR2 YYEKEE (reference sequence). The CDR3 coding sequence is TGTGCCAGCAAGGCCTCCGGGACAGGGGCCCCCGGGGAGCTGTTTTTT. The encoded protein is CASKASGTGAPGELFF.

In this sample, this clone turned up a few times. The CDR3 sequence is CASSQVRNTIYF. The DNA for the CDR3 is TGCGCCAGCAGCCAAGTGAGAAACACCATATATTTT. J is TRBJ1-3 and V is TRBV4-1; D remains ambiguous. The CDR3 totals 12 residues. The germline V gene has CDR1 MGHRA and CDR2 YSYEKL. V lost 1 base and J lost 5, with 3 bases in between.

The chain joins TRBV6-5 to TRBJ1-2; TRBD1 matches at 8 bases. The germline gives CDR1 MNHEY, CDR2 SVGAGI. This CDR3 is 15 amino acids long. Trimming cost V 0 bases and J 7 bases; bases outside gene matches: 7. This CDR3 reads CASSYSRTGNAGYTF. CDR3 sequence (DNA): TGTGCCAGCAGTTACTCTAGGACAGGGAACGCTGGCTACACCTTC.

The chain couples TRBV10-3 to TRBJ1-5; tentatively, D is TRBD1 (6 bases). The CDR3 covers 14 residues. V was cut by 3 bases and J by 5 bases, with 11 bases left in between. Germline V CDR1 and CDR2: ENHRY, SYGVKD. CDR3 amino acids: CAISDRGADQPQHF. CDR3 DNA: TGTGCCATCAGTGATAGGGGGGCTGATCAGCCCCAGCATTTT.

The CDR3 reads CASSPGEGPPFYEQYF. The CDR3 DNA reads TGTGCCAGCAGTCCTGGGGAAGGTCCCCCCTTCTACGAGCAGTACTTC. The V gene is TRBV9, the J gene TRBJ2-7; D is uncertain. The CDR3 covers 16 residues. V was clipped by 5 bases and J by 3 bases, with 21 bases between them. Germline CDR1 SGDLS, CDR2 YYNGEE.

The chain recombines TRBV7-8 with TRBJ1-1; D uncertain. With 1 base removed from V and 0 bases from J, the gap between germline ends came to 9 bases. The germline V gene encodes CDR1 SGHVS and CDR2 FQNEAQ. The CDR3 is 15 amino acids. The CDR3 protein is CASSLEIGLNTEAFF. CDR3 coding DNA: TGTGCCAGCAGCTTAGAGATAGGCTTGAACACTGAAGCTTTCTTT.

The rearrangement uses TRBV27 and TRBJ2-7; 9 bases map to TRBD1. J gave up 2 bases and V 8 bases, and 13 bases lay outside the gene matches. Germline CDR1 MNHEY, CDR2 SMNVEV (reference sequence). The CDR3 runs 16 residues. DNA of the CDR3: TGTGCCAGCCTAAAAAGGACAGGGGCTCGACCCTACGAGCAGTACTTC. It specifies CASLKRTGARPYEQYF.

This sequence joins TRBV4-3 and TRBJ2-7, with D tentatively TRBD2 (6 bases). Trimming took 0 bases from V and 0 from J, leaving 9 bases between them. This CDR3 region has 15 residues. Germline V gene sequence: CDR1 LGHNA, CDR2 YSLEER. CDR3 bases: TGCGCCAGCAGCCAAGAAGCGGGTCTCTCCTACGAGCAGTACTTC. Its protein product is CASSQEAGLSYEQYF.

This clone was found once. The V gene is TRBV29-1, the J gene TRBJ2-4; no definite D call. V dropped 4 bases and J dropped 5 bases, with 6 bases sitting between them. The CDR3 totals 11 residues. Germline assignment: CDR1 SQVTM and CDR2 ANQGSEA. This CDR3 reads CSVAQQNIQYF. CDR3 in DNA: TGCAGCGTTGCACAGCAAAACATTCAGTACTTC.

This CDR3 is CASIPGVGGPTYEQYF. CDR3 nucleotides: TGTGCCAGCATTCCTGGAGTAGGGGGGCCTACCTACGAGCAGTACTTC. The chain links TRBV7-8 to TRBJ2-7; D is possibly TRBD1 or TRBD2 (6 bases each). The V and J ends lost 7 bases and 2 bases respectively, with 21 bases between them. CDR3 size: 16 residues. CDR1 is SGHVS, CDR2 FQNEAQ, per germline. Full variable domain (remainder filled in from reference TRBV7-8 and TRBJ2-7): GAGVSQSPRYKVAKRGQDVALRCDPISGHVSLFWYQQALGQGPEFLTYFQNEAQLDKSGLPSDRFFAERPEGSVSTLKIQRTQQEDSAVYLCASIPGVGGPTYEQYFGPGTRLTVT.

The chain recombines TRBV15 with TRBJ1-5; TRBD1 matches 9 bases. CDR1 and CDR2 (germline): LNHNV, YYDKDF (reference sequence). The CDR3 has 15 residues. With 1 base clipped from V and 6 bases from J, the junction kept 4 bases outside the gene matches. For the CDR3, the DNA is TGTGCCACCAGCAGAGGACAGGGGGTGGGTCAGCCCCAGCATTTT. Its translation: CATSRGQGVGQPQHF.

The chain employs TRBV5-1 and TRBJ1-2, with D possibly matching TRBD1 (6 bases). Germline loops: CDR1 SGHRS, CDR2 YFSETQ. V lost 7 bases and J 1 base, leaving 11 bases between the germline ends. The CDR3 consists of 13 residues. The CDR3 DNA reads as TGCGCCAGCGCGGGGGCAGTTAACTATGGCTACACCTTC. Translation: CASAGAVNYGYTF.

V and J are TRBV13 and TRBJ1-1; 7 bases are a match to TRBD1. Germline V gene sequence: CDR1 PRHDT, CDR2 FYEKMQ (reference sequence). V was pared by 4 bases and J by 9 bases, with 8 bases of the junction left unmatched. The CDR3 length is 13 residues. The CDR3 region is CASSSTPGQQAFF. Written as DNA, the CDR3 is TGTGCCAGCAGCTCAACACCGGGACAGCAAGCTTTCTTT.

With respect to this clone: The same CDR3 arises from other DNA sequences in this sample as well. The V and J genes are TRBV29-1 and TRBJ2-1; tentative D call: TRBD2 (6 bases). CDR1 and CDR2 from the germline V gene are SQVTM and ANQGSEA. This CDR3 has 14 amino acids. Between the trimmed V and J ends, which lost 6 bases and 1 base, there was a span of 13 bases. This CDR3 is CSVEGGRSYNEQFF. CDR3 bases: TGCAGCGTCGAGGGAGGCCGTTCCTACAATGAGCAGTTCTTC.

The rearrangement links TRBV27 to TRBJ2-5; D might be TRBD1 (6 bases). Germline V gene sequence: CDR1 MNHEY, CDR2 SMNVEV (reference sequence). Trimming pared 3 bases from V and 2 bases from J, leaving 10 bases between. The CDR3 is 14 amino acids. In nucleotides, the CDR3 is TGTGCCAGCAGTTTCCAGGGGAATCAAGAGACCCAGTACTTC. Protein product: CASSFQGNQETQYF.

The chain is built from TRBV19 and TRBJ2-7; D could derive from TRBD1 or TRBD2 (6 bases each). The CDR3 has 16 amino acids. The V gene lost 5 bases and the J gene lost 0 bases, with 17 bases spanning the gap. The V gene's germline CDR1 is LNHDA and CDR2 SQIVND (reference sequence). This chain's CDR3 is CASSGQTSVSSYEQYF. For the CDR3, the DNA is TGTGCCAGTAGTGGACAGACTAGTGTAAGCTCCTACGAGCAGTACTTC.

The CDR3 sequence: CASSPWTSGLHNEQFF. The CDR3 DNA reads TGTGCCAGCAGCCCATGGACTAGCGGGCTTCACAATGAGCAGTTCTTC. The J gene is TRBJ2-1, the V gene TRBV28; 11 positions match TRBD2. V was pared by 6 bases and J by 5 bases, with 9 bases of the junction left unmatched. This CDR3 has 16 residues. Per the germline V gene, CDR1 is MDHEN and CDR2 is SYDVKM.

The chain carries TRBV12-5 and TRBJ1-2; TRBD1 matches 7 bases. Germline V CDR1 and CDR2: LGHNT, FRNRAP. The CDR3 covers 20 residues. V dropped 3 bases and J dropped 5; count of bases not matched to a gene: 24. The CDR3 protein is CASGFPVGTVSDLGTYGYTF. The CDR3, as DNA: TGTGCTAGTGGTTTTCCCGTTGGGACAGTTTCCGATTTGGGTACATATGGCTACACCTTC.

This chain joins TRBV20-1 and TRBJ2-7; no reliable D call. V lost 5 bases, J lost 11 bases, and 13 bases lay in between. Germline V lookup: CDR1 DFQATT, CDR2 SNEGSKA (reference sequence). The CDR3 length is 10 residues. This CDR3 reads CSASVGLEYF. The CDR3 coding sequence is TGCAGTGCTTCTGTTGGGTTGGAGTACTTC.

The chain carries TRBV28 and TRBJ1-2; 7 positions agree with TRBD1. The CDR3 totals 13 residues. V was pared by 2 bases and J by 6 bases, with 3 bases of the junction left unmatched. Germline values: CDR1 MDHEN, CDR2 SYDVKM. CDR3 DNA sequence: TGTGCCAGCAGTTTAGTAGGGGGCGATGGCTACACCTTC. Translated: CASSLVGGDGYTF.

J is TRBJ2-7 and V is TRBV19; 12 positions match TRBD2. CDR1 and CDR2 from the germline V gene are LNHDA and SQIVND (reference sequence). Germline trimming cut 8 bases from V and 2 bases from J; bases unmatched to any gene: 4. The CDR3 is made up of 14 amino acids. CDR3 nucleotides: TGTGCCAGTGCTCTAGCGGGAGGGCCCTACGAGCAGTACTTC. This gives the protein CASALAGGPYEQYF.

V and J are TRBV7-9 and TRBJ2-7, with D unresolved. The V gene's germline CDR1 is SEHNR and CDR2 FQNEAQ (reference sequence). V lost 1 base to trimming and J lost 12 bases, with 13 bases between them. This CDR3 has 12 residues. CDR3 nucleotide sequence: TGTGCCAGCAGCTTAGACGGTAAAAGAGGGTACTTC. Its protein product is CASSLDGKRGYF.

The V gene is TRBV13, the J gene TRBJ2-7, with D tentatively TRBD1 or TRBD2 (6 bases each). V lost 5 bases, J lost 6 bases, and 17 bases lay in between. CDR3 size: 14 residues. Germline V gene lookup returns CDR1 PRHDT and CDR2 FYEKMQ (reference sequence). The CDR3 DNA reads as TGTGCCAGCAGCCCCTCGGGGGCCCGGGGCGAGCAGTACTTC. This sequence encodes CASSPSGARGEQYF.

This clone was observed a single time. The chain couples TRBV9 to TRBJ2-7; TRBD1 matches at 9 bases. From germline, CDR1 is SGDLS and CDR2 YYNGEE. V gave up 0 bases and J gave up 10 bases; unmatched junction bases: 8. The CDR3 runs to 14 residues. The CDR3 here is CASSVESRDREQYF. The CDR3 nucleotides read TGTGCCAGCAGCGTAGAGAGCCGGGACAGGGAACAGTACTTC.

This chain uses TRBV28 with TRBJ1-5; D perhaps matches TRBD1 (5 bases). V gave up 3 bases and J gave up 3 bases, with 21 bases separating them. Germline V gene lookup returns CDR1 MDHEN and CDR2 SYDVKM. This CDR3 has 18 amino acids. CDR3 nucleotides: TGTGCCAGCAGTTTTCGTCTTGCGTTCCGGGGGTACAATCAGCCCCAGCATTTT. Its protein product is CASSFRLAFRGYNQPQHF.

The genes are TRBV27 and TRBJ2-3, with D hard to call. The CDR3 contains 14 residues. The V end lost 6 bases, the J end lost 2 bases, and 12 bases lay between the germline ends. Germline lookup yields CDR1 MNHEY and CDR2 SMNVEV (reference sequence). CDR3: CASRDAGSTDTQYF. The CDR3 DNA sequence: TGTGCCAGCAGGGATGCTGGGTCCACAGATACGCAGTATTTT.

This chain links TRBV28 with TRBJ2-7; no firm D call. The CDR3 totals 15 residues. V was clipped by 6 bases and J by 2 bases, with 17 bases between them. The germline V gene encodes CDR1 MDHEN and CDR2 SYDVKM. CDR3 bases: TGTGCCAGCAGCTCCCAGCCTTCCTATCCCTACGAGCAGTACTTC. Its translation is CASSSQPSYPYEQYF.

The chain has TRBV27 and TRBJ2-7; TRBD2 matches at 7 bases. J lost 1 base, V lost 5 bases, and 11 bases had no gene match. The CDR3 spans 16 residues. Germline V CDR1 and CDR2: MNHEY, SMNVEV (reference sequence). The CDR3 DNA is TGTGCCAGCAGTCCGTCGTGGGGGGGGGAGTCCTACGAGCAGTACTTC. Translated: CASSPSWGGESYEQYF.

The chain carries TRBV11-3 and TRBJ2-1; TRBD2 matches 13 bases. J lost 9 bases, V lost 4 bases, and 12 bases had no gene match. This CDR3 comprises 17 residues. Germline V gene lookup returns CDR1 SGHNT and CDR2 YENEEA. The CDR3 region has the DNA TGTGCCAGCAGCTCCGGATCCGGGACTAGCGGGAAGGTTGAGCAGTTCTTC. Translation gives CASSSGSGTSGKVEQFF.

This clone was recorded once. The rearrangement links TRBV28 to TRBJ2-1, with 10 nucleotides matching TRBD1. J was trimmed by 4 bases and V by 2 bases; bases with no gene match: 8. The V gene's germline CDR1 is MDHEN and CDR2 SYDVKM. This CDR3 spans 17 amino acids. The CDR3 region has the DNA TGTGCCAGCAGTTTACGGGGACAGGGGTTTAGGTACAATGAGCAGTTCTTC. Residues: CASSLRGQGFRYNEQFF. Drawing the rest from reference TRBV28 and TRBJ2-1, the complete variable domain is DVKVTQSSRYLVKRTGEKVFLECVQDMDHENMFWYRQDPGLGLRLIYFSYDVKMKEKGDIPEGYSVSREKKERFSLILESASTNQTSMYLCASSLRGQGFRYNEQFFGPGTRLTVL.

The rearrangement uses TRBV25-1 and TRBJ2-5; TRBD1 matches 9 bases. CDR3 length equals 15 residues. V was pared by 2 bases and J by 5 bases, with 6 bases of the junction left unmatched. Germline CDR1 reads MGHDK; CDR2 reads SYGVNS. DNA for the CDR3: TGTGCCAGCAGTGAACGACAGGGGGTGTGGGAGACCCAGTACTTC. Protein sequence: CASSERQGVWETQYF.